The 13 T cell receptor beta chains presented below share a single source sample, sequenced in a study of shared clonotypes between healthy human individuals. TCRdb keeps only in-frame clones here, not all; method: immunoSEQ multiplex PCR. This repertoire shows hundreds of thousands of clones, over 70% found once; its top ten account for more than 9%. Sequences were obtained from memory CD4+ T cells sorted from blood. Indicated subset: CD45RA-negative fraction. Source of these receptors: a man aged 25 to 45 in good health.

This chain links TRBV5-5 with TRBJ2-7; D may match TRBD1 or TRBD2 (5 bases each). CDR1 is SGHKS and CDR2 is YYEKEE in the germline V gene (reference sequence). V lost 4 bases to trimming and J lost 2 bases, with 16 bases between them. CDR3 size: 15 residues. As DNA, the CDR3 is TGTGCCAGCAGCCCAACCGGGACGGACACCTACGAGCAGTACTTC. It specifies CASSPTGTDTYEQYF.

Worth noting for this clone: Other DNA sequences of this sample code for an identical CDR3. The chain joins TRBV5-8 to TRBJ2-3, with 12 bases matching TRBD2. The CDR3 covers 16 residues. In germline, CDR1 is SGHTS, CDR2 YDEGEE. Germline trimming cut 0 bases from V and 4 bases from J; bases unmatched to any gene: 3. The CDR3 is CASSLGLAGDADTQYF. Here the CDR3 DNA reads TGTGCCAGCAGCTTGGGACTAGCGGGGGACGCAGATACGCAGTATTTT.

On this clone itself: A junction boundary mismatches the germline segment, possibly from a read error. Other DNA sequences within the sample encode an identical CDR3. The V gene is TRBV18, the J gene TRBJ2-1; D is possibly TRBD1 (6 bases). The germline CDR1 and CDR2 sequences are KGHSH and LQKENI. This CDR3 comprises 19 residues. The CDR3 loop reads CASSPPVGTRASTYNEQFF. CDR3 coding DNA: TGTGCCAGCTCACCACCTGTAGGGACACGGGCCTCTACCTACAATGAGCAATTCTTC.

V usage is TRBV11-2 and J usage is TRBJ2-5; D is undetermined. Germline V gene sequence: CDR1 SGHAT, CDR2 FQNNGV. The CDR3 is 15 residues long. V shed 3 bases and J shed 0 bases, with 11 bases lying between them. In nucleotides, the CDR3 is TGTGCCAGCAGCTTTGAGGCGGAGTACCAAGAGACCCAGTACTTC. It codes for CASSFEAEYQETQYF.

The chain carries TRBV9 and TRBJ2-3, with 7 bases matching TRBD2. Per germline, CDR1 SGDLS and CDR2 YYNGEE. This CDR3 spans 16 amino acids. Trimming took 0 bases from V and 1 from J; bases not matched to a gene: 5. The CDR3 is CASSVALAGGTDTQYF. The DNA for the CDR3 is TGTGCCAGCAGCGTAGCTCTTGCGGGAGGCACAGATACGCAGTATTTT. Together with reference TRBV9 and TRBJ2-3, the CDR3 gives the full variable domain: DSGVTQTPKHLITATGQRVTLRCSPRSGDLSVYWYQQSLDQGLQFLIQYYNGEERAKGNILERFSAQQFPDLHSELNLSSLELGDSALYFCASSVALAGGTDTQYFGPGTRLTVL.

This chain connects TRBV5-4 to TRBJ2-5; 7 nucleotides align to TRBD1. CDR1 and CDR2 from the germline V gene are SGHNT and YYREEE (reference sequence). The CDR3 covers 13 residues. J gave up 1 base and V 4 bases, and 1 base lay outside the gene matches. The CDR3 bases are TGTGCCAGCAGCCACAGGGGCCAAGAGACCCAGTACTTC. As protein: CASSHRGQETQYF.

The chain couples TRBV5-5 to TRBJ2-3; D unclear. Between the trimmed V and J ends, which lost 2 bases and 2 bases, there was a span of 15 bases. CDR3 length equals 16 residues. The germline CDR1 and CDR2 sequences are SGHKS and YYEKEE (reference sequence). The CDR3 region has the DNA TGTGCCAGCAGCTTAATAGTAGCTCCAGCCACAGATACGCAGTATTTT. Translation: CASSLIVAPATDTQYF.

This chain joins TRBV18 and TRBJ2-1; 11 positions match TRBD1. With 4 bases clipped from V and 8 bases from J, the junction kept 4 bases outside the gene matches. Germline V CDR1 and CDR2: KGHSH, LQKENI. The CDR3 consists of 14 residues. CDR3 coding DNA: TGTGCCAGCTCACGCGGGGACAGGGGGGATGAGCAGTTCTTC. This translates into CASSRGDRGDEQFF.

As for this clone: One end of the junction does not line up with germline, which may come from a read error. This chain joins TRBV9 and TRBJ2-7; possible D gene TRBD1, 5 bases. CDR1 and CDR2 (germline): SGDLS, YYNGEE. The CDR3 has 13 amino acids. CDR3 sequence reads: CASSVSSSGFRRF. The CDR3, as DNA: TGTGCCAGCAGCGTCTCCTCCTCAGGGTTCCGGCGCTTC. The variable domain in full, completed from reference TRBV9 and TRBJ2-7, reads DSGVTQTPKHLITATGQRVTLRCSPRSGDLSVYWYQQSLDQGLQFLIQYYNGEERAKGNILERFSAQQFPDLHSELNLSSLELGDSALYFCASSVSSSGFRRFGPGTRLTVT.

The gene calls are TRBV19 and TRBJ2-1; 7 positions match TRBD2. This CDR3 region has 15 residues. Germline loops: CDR1 LNHDA, CDR2 SQIVND (reference sequence). Trimming cost V 3 bases and J 7 bases; bases outside gene matches: 9. CDR3 protein: CASSIGQGGVNEQFF. The CDR3 DNA is TGTGCCAGTAGTATCGGGCAGGGAGGGGTGAATGAGCAGTTCTTC.

The chain couples TRBV28 to TRBJ2-1; TRBD2 is a possible D gene (6 bases). Trimming left V 3 bases short and J 0 bases short, with 15 bases between. The CDR3 spans 17 residues. Germline CDR1 MDHEN, CDR2 SYDVKM. The CDR3 DNA follows: TGTGCCAGCAGTTTCTCTCCTAGCGTCCGCTCCTACAATGAGCAGTTCTTC. Its protein is CASSFSPSVRSYNEQFF.

In its sample, this clone was seen many times. The rearrangement joins TRBV27 to TRBJ2-7; D possibly uses TRBD1 or TRBD2 (6 bases each). Trimming took 3 bases from V and 5 from J, leaving 14 bases between them. Germline lookup yields CDR1 MNHEY and CDR2 SMNVEV (reference sequence). The CDR3 is 14 amino acids. The CDR3 sequence is CASSFRGRSDEQYF. The CDR3 DNA sequence: TGTGCCAGCAGTTTTAGGGGGAGGAGCGACGAGCAGTACTTC.

This clone was counted a few times. The chain has TRBV9 and TRBJ2-3; possible D gene TRBD2, 5 bases. CDR1 SGDLS and CDR2 YYNGEE come from the germline V gene. Trimming pared 0 bases from V and 3 bases from J, leaving 11 bases between. The CDR3 runs 15 residues. CDR3 sequence: CASSVVGSGTDTQYF. The CDR3 DNA is TGTGCCAGCAGCGTAGTCGGGTCGGGGACAGATACGCAGTATTTT.